This T cell receptor (beta chain) was sequenced in a study of blood T cell repertoires in COVID-19 (dated by TCRdb to 2019 to 2021). The study in broad terms: The collaborator samples originated in the United States, Italy and Spain and spanned the acute and convalescent phases of COVID-19. The prospective study material was composed of cDNA or gDNA derived from T cells, B-cell-depleted T cells, or PBMCs. Subjects who had been exposed to COVID-19, were actively infected with it, or had recovered from it provided the deeply sampled blood TCRbeta repertoires that made up the dataset. A freely available public database, intended as a resource for researchers studying the immune response to SARS-CoV-2, is where the repertoires were released. The samples were drawn from the first 160 participants of the ongoing ImmuneRACE study and from about 1,200 subjects provided by 6 global collaborators. Nearly every sample came with metadata listing a de-identified subject ID, COVID-19 status, age in years and sex. Where HLA class I and class II types were available, the types were taken from metadata supplied by the sample provider, not from assay-based typing. General conclusions and limits of the study: Clinical and demographic metadata were provided uncurated, with the amount varying by source and participant.

Including the terminal cysteine and phenylalanine, the CDR3 comprises 14 residues. Just the 42-base CDR3 DNA is kept, in frame starting at base 1. Sequences KGHSH (CDR1) and LQKENI (CDR2) are obtained from the germline V gene. V is pruned by 6 bases and J by 5 bases, leaving 10 bases of the junction without a gene match. TCRbeta CDR3 regions were amplified from genomic DNA using the immunoSEQ Assay, a bias-controlled multiplex PCR. The authors' analysis ran thus. Nucleated cell counts per sample were estimated from amplification of reference gene primers within the assay. Sequence reads were collapsed and filtered to measure the absolute abundance of every unique TCRbeta CDR3 rearrangement. For each sample, productive Simpson clonality was calculated as the square root of Simpson's diversity index over productive rearrangements. TCRdb limited this immuneACCESS table to in-frame rearrangements with V and J called. A share of clones is missing; checked studies link under half to unresolved V genes, and the rest is unexplained. That table gives V, J and clone size, and the DNA gave D and trimming. This sample is represented by about 64,000 clones; approximately 90% of them were singletons. The leading ten clones occupy about 4% of the sample.

Collaborating institutions collected whole blood in K2EDTA tubes following their own protocols. For TCRbeta analysis, collaborators shipped samples as frozen whole blood, isolated PBMCs, or DNA extracted from either of those sample types. Notes on this clone: Its antigen remains undetermined. Base qualities were left out, and no much larger clone turns up one base away.

The rearrangement joined TRBV18 to TRBJ2-7, and TRBD1 aligns with 7 junction nucleotides. The origin of this receptor is a man in his 70s with acute or convalescent COVID-19. The specimen was peripheral blood. The CDR3 reads CASSPGDTGDEQYF. The nucleotides are TGTGCCAGCTCCCCCGGGGACACAGGGGACGAGCAGTACTTC. When the CDR3 is completed using the reference TRBV18 and TRBJ2-7 genes on either side, the full variable domain is NAGVMQNPRHLVRRRGQEARLRCSPMKGHSHVYWYRQLPEEGLKFMVYLQKENIIDESGMPKERFSAEFPKEGPSILRIQQVVRGDSAAYFCASSPGDTGDEQYFGPGTRLTVT.